These T cell receptor beta chains were read from a single sample in a study of control samples from healthy donors and cancer patients. Here immunoSEQ multiplex PCR was the method, and the copy in TCRdb shows in-frame clones only, minus some. Of under 300,000 clones listed, about four fifths are singletons. The sequencing sample was made of PBMCs. These receptors all come from a woman in her fifties or sixties with lung cancer. CDR3s leave out the opening cysteine and the closing phenylalanine or tryptophan. D genes are given only for firm matches.

d_call: TRBD2
j_call: TRBJ2-5
v_call: TRBV29-1
cdr3_aa: SVVGLAETQETQY

d_call: TRBD1
j_call: TRBJ1-5
v_call: TRBV5-6
cdr3_aa: ASSFQGAVYQPQH

d_call: TRBD2
j_call: TRBJ2-3
v_call: TRBV19
cdr3_aa: ASASGTGDTQY

d_call: .
j_call: TRBJ1-5
v_call: TRBV6-1
cdr3_aa: ASSEGTQRLYSNQPQH

d_call: .
j_call: TRBJ2-1
v_call: TRBV24-1
cdr3_aa: ATSDAALPYNEQF

d_call: TRBD1
j_call: TRBJ1-3
v_call: TRBV28
cdr3_aa: ASSLLPGQGFGNTIY

d_call: TRBD1
j_call: TRBJ1-6
v_call: TRBV5-4
cdr3_aa: ASSPGQESPLH

d_call: TRBD1
j_call: TRBJ2-2
v_call: TRBV5-1
cdr3_aa: ASSRQGDTGELF

d_call: .
j_call: TRBJ1-6
v_call: TRBV11-2
cdr3_aa: ASSLVAGSSYNSPLH

d_call: TRBD1
j_call: TRBJ2-1
v_call: TRBV2
cdr3_aa: ASSRGQGPYNEQF

d_call: TRBD2
j_call: TRBJ2-1
v_call: TRBV28
cdr3_aa: ASSSLAGVIGNEQF

d_call: .
j_call: TRBJ2-6
v_call: TRBV6-4
cdr3_aa: ASSSTSANVLT

d_call: .
j_call: TRBJ2-1
v_call: TRBV11-2
cdr3_aa: ASSPEWGNEQF

d_call: .
j_call: TRBJ2-5
v_call: TRBV2
cdr3_aa: ASSDQRAQETQY

d_call: .
j_call: TRBJ1-1
v_call: TRBV7-9
cdr3_aa: ASSPRPGPGTEAF

d_call: .
j_call: TRBJ1-1
v_call: TRBV12-3/TRBV12-4
cdr3_aa: ASKQSDRNEAF

d_call: TRBD1
j_call: TRBJ1-2
v_call: TRBV25-1
cdr3_aa: ASSDAGPRTGVIYGYT

d_call: .
j_call: TRBJ1-2
v_call: TRBV30
cdr3_aa: AWSVLGGHRNYGYT

d_call: .
j_call: TRBJ1-5
v_call: TRBV25-1
cdr3_aa: ASAGNNQPQH

d_call: .
j_call: TRBJ2-2
v_call: TRBV19
cdr3_aa: ASSISVGTGELF

d_call: TRBD2
j_call: TRBJ2-1
v_call: TRBV5-1
cdr3_aa: ASRRTSGSEGEQF

d_call: TRBD1
j_call: TRBJ1-2
v_call: TRBV5-4
cdr3_aa: ASSLPGQENYGYT

d_call: TRBD1
j_call: TRBJ1-2
v_call: TRBV7-3
cdr3_aa: ASSPGQGRGYT

d_call: .
j_call: TRBJ1-1
v_call: TRBV3-1/TRBV3-2
cdr3_aa: ASSHQTGEAEAF

d_call: TRBD2
j_call: TRBJ2-1
v_call: TRBV5-1
cdr3_aa: ASSFWSGGNNEQF

d_call: .
j_call: TRBJ2-7
v_call: TRBV7-6
cdr3_aa: ASSLAGTDFWEQY

d_call: TRBD1
j_call: TRBJ1-4
v_call: TRBV28
cdr3_aa: ASKVRGQGVGKLF

d_call: .
j_call: TRBJ1-2
v_call: TRBV6-5
cdr3_aa: ASLSLGGDGYT

d_call: .
j_call: TRBJ1-3
v_call: TRBV27
cdr3_aa: ASMRAGGFSGNTIY